The clone carrying this TCR beta chain is classed as hyperexpanded. Its antigen is unknown. Sequencing of dividing CFSE-low cells from the MLR defined alloreactive TCRbeta sequences. Pre-transplant recipient cells responded to graft donor PBMCs, splenocytes, lymph-node cells, or third-party PBMCs. This entry comes from a study of T cell clones after liver transplantation. Overall study: Post-transplant blood was tracked for graft-donor-reactive T cell clones identified in a pre-transplant mixed lymphocyte reaction.

General study results and limits: Low donor cell numbers restricted donor-reactive repertoire measurement in two subjects.

This CDR3 contains 15 residues. Losses at the gene ends were 0 bases for V and 4 bases for J; bases not matched to a gene: 4. CDR1 SGHRS and CDR2 YFSETQ come from the germline V gene. TCRdb keeps only in-frame clones here, not all; method: immunoSEQ multiplex PCR. Of over a thousand clones in the sample, about 35% were seen once. The TCR originated in a human patient who received a liver transplant. Some T cells may be the graft donor's. Specimen: CD4+ T cells from cultured PBMCs. V gene TRBV5-1 combines with J gene TRBJ2-7; TRBD1 agrees at 10 bases. CDR3 loop: CASSLGGTGVYEQYF. DNA for the CDR3: TGCGCCAGCAGCTTGGGAGGGACAGGGGTTTACGAGCAGTACTTC. Variable domain in full (rest from reference TRBV5-1 and TRBJ2-7): KAGVTQTPRYLIKTRGQQVTLSCSPISGHRSVSWYQQTPGQGLQFLFEYFSETQRNKGNFPGRFSGRQFSNSRSEMNVSTLELGDSALYLCASSLGGTGVYEQYFGPGTRLTVT.